Included here is one T cell receptor (beta chain) sequence, with context. Antigen: not known. The source of the sample is a study of shared clonotypes between healthy human individuals. V shed 5 bases and J shed 4 bases, with 10 bases lying between them. From germline, CDR1 is SEHNR and CDR2 FQNEAQ (reference sequence). CDR3 length: 13 amino acids. Several immunoSEQ plates received, in even portions, the genomic DNA of each subset. Each PCR replicate from the sorted subsets contained about 200 ng DNA, which is about 30,000 T cell genomes. The method was immunoSEQ multiplex PCR; TCRdb's version includes in-frame clones alone and lacks a portion of them. Here the sample spans roughly 1,000,000 clones, around three quarters being singletons. Study-level results: Around 5.3% of naive CD4 clonotypes were shared across four donors. Clonotypes which were not shared had lower generation probabilities than clonotypes that all four donors shared.

The source is a man between 18 and 29 years old in good health. Some clones in this sample may be carry-over from other donors' samples. The chain links TRBV7-9 to TRBJ2-3, with D hard to call. Specimen: memory CD4+ T cells from PBMCs. Regarding subset: CD45RA-negative fraction. Written as DNA, the CDR3 is TGTGCCAGCAGCAGGAACAGTGCAGATACGCAGTATTTT. This codes for CASSRNSADTQYF. Together with reference TRBV7-9 and TRBJ2-3, the CDR3 gives the full variable domain: DTGVSQNPRHKITKRGQNVTFRCDPISEHNRLYWYRQTLGQGPEFLTYFQNEAQLEKSRLLSDRFSAERPKGSFSTLEIQRTEQGDSAMYLCASSRNSADTQYFGPGTRLTVL.